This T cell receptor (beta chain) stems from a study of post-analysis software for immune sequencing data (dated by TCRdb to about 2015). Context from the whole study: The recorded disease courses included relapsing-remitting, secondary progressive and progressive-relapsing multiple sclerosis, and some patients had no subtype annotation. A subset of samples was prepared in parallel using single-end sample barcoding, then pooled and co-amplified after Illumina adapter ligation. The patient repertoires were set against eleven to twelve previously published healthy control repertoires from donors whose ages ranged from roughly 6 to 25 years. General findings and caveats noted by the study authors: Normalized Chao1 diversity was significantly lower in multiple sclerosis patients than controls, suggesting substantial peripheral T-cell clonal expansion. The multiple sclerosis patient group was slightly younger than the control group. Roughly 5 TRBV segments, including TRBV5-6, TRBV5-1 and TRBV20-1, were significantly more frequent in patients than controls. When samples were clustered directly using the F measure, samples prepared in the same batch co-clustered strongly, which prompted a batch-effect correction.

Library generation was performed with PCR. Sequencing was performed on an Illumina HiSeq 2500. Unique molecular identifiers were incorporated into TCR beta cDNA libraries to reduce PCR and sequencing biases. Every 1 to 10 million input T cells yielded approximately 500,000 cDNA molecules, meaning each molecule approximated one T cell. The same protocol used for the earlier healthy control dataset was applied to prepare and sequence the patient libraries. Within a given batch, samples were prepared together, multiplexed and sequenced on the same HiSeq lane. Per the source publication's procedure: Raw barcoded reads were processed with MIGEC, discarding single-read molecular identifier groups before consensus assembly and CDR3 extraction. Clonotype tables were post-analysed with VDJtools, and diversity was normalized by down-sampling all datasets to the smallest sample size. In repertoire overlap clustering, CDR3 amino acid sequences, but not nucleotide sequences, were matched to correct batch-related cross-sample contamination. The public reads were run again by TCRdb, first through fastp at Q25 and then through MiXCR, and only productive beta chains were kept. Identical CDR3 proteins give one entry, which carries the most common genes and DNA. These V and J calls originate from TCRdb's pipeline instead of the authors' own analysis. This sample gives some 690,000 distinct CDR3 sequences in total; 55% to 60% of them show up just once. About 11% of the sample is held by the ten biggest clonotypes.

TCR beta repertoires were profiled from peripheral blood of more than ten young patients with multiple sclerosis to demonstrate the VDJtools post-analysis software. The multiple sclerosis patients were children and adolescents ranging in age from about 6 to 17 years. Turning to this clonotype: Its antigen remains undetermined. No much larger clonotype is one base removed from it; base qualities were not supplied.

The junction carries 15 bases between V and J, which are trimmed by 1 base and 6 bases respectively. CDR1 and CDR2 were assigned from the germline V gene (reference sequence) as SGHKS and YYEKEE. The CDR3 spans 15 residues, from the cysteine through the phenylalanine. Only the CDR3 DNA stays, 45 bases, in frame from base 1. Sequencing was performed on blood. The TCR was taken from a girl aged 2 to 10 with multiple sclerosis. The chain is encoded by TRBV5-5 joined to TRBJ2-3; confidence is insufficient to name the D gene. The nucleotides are TGTGCCAGCAGCTTGCTCGAGGACCCCGGGGATACGCAGTATTTT. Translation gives CASSLLEDPGDTQYF.